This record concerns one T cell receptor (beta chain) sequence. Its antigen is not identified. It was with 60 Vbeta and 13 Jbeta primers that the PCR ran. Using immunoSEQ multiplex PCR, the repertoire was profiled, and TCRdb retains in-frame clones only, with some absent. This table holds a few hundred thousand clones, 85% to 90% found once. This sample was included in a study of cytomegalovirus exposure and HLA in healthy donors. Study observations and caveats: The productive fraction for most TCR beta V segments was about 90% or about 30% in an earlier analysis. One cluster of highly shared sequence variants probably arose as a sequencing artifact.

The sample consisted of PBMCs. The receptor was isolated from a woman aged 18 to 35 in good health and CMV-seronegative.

The CDR3 region is CASSRTGGGRNTIYF. Here the CDR3 DNA reads TGTGCCAGCAGCAGGACAGGGGGAGGAAGAAACACCATATATTTT. The chain carries TRBV5-5 and TRBJ1-3; TRBD1 agrees at 10 bases. With 4 bases clipped from V and 5 bases from J, the junction kept 6 bases outside the gene matches. The CDR3 runs 15 residues. Germline CDR1 is SGHKS and CDR2 is YYEKEE (reference sequence).